The 23 T cell receptor beta chains listed next were all sequenced from one sample in a study of blood T cell repertoires in COVID-19. Profiled with immunoSEQ multiplex PCR; TCRdb holds only in-frame clones, not every one. This table holds 130,000 or so clones, 75% to 90% found once. The sequenced material came from peripheral blood. The source is a man aged 40-49 years with acute or convalescent COVID-19.

The CDR3: CASSFFTGNTGELFF. CDR3 bases: TGTGCCAGCAGCTTTTTTACAGGGAACACCGGGGAGCTGTTTTTT. J is TRBJ2-2 and V is TRBV5-4; D is possibly TRBD1 (5 bases). The CDR3 is made up of 15 amino acids. Germline V lookup: CDR1 SGHNT, CDR2 YYREEE (reference sequence). Trimming took 2 bases from V and 1 from J, leaving 9 bases between them.

The chain employs TRBV6-1 and TRBJ1-3; 7 nucleotides match TRBD1. CDR3 length: 17 residues. J gave up 0 bases and V 2 bases, and 7 bases lay outside the gene matches. The germline V gene has CDR1 MNHNS and CDR2 SASEGT. The CDR3 DNA follows: TGTGCCAGCAGTGAACCGGACAGGCGAGGCTCTGGAAACACCATATATTTT. This gives the protein CASSEPDRRGSGNTIYF.

V is TRBV27 and J is TRBJ2-1; 9 bases fit TRBD1. The CDR3 consists of 15 residues. Germline V lookup: CDR1 MNHEY, CDR2 SMNVEV (reference sequence). With V trimmed by 4 bases and J by 2 bases, 3 bases remained unmatched. The CDR3 DNA sequence: TGTGCCAGCAGTTCGGACAGGGGCGCCTACAATGAGCAGTTCTTC. Its translation: CASSSDRGAYNEQFF.

V gene TRBV25-1 combines with J gene TRBJ1-2; D is possibly TRBD1 (5 bases). The CDR3 spans 14 residues. The V gene lost 1 base and the J gene lost 2 bases, with 8 bases spanning the gap. From germline, CDR1 is MGHDK and CDR2 SYGVNS. As DNA, the CDR3 is TGTGCCAGCAGTGAATTTAAGGGGAACTATGGCTACACCTTC. Translating it yields CASSEFKGNYGYTF.

This clone was seen a handful of times. The chain uses TRBV5-1 and TRBJ1-2; 7 bases line up with TRBD1. Trimming at V came to 0 bases and at J to 5 bases, leaving 7 bases not matched to a gene. CDR3 length equals 15 residues. The germline gives CDR1 SGHRS, CDR2 YFSETQ. CDR3 bases: TGCGCCAGCAGCTTGGCCGGGGGCAGGGGGTATGGCTACACCTTC. Its protein is CASSLAGGRGYGYTF.

The chain recombines TRBV5-1 with TRBJ2-6; 8 bases fit TRBD1. This CDR3 has 17 residues. The germline V gene encodes CDR1 SGHRS and CDR2 YFSETQ. With 0 bases clipped from V and 4 bases from J, the junction kept 6 bases outside the gene matches. The CDR3 is CASSLEGQGTGANVLTF. CDR3 coding DNA: TGCGCCAGCAGCTTGGAAGGACAGGGTACCGGGGCCAACGTCCTGACTTTC.

This clone was observed a single time. This chain connects TRBV18 to TRBJ1-1; D is possibly TRBD1 (6 bases). Germline V CDR1 and CDR2: KGHSH, LQKENI. Trimming removed 6 bases from V and 0 bases from J, with 14 bases in between. The CDR3 covers 15 residues. The CDR3 DNA follows: TGTGCCAGCTCGACGCATACAGGGCTGAACACTGAAGCTTTCTTT. It translates to CASSTHTGLNTEAFF. The full variable domain, rest sourced from reference TRBV18 and TRBJ1-1, is NAGVMQNPRHLVRRRGQEARLRCSPMKGHSHVYWYRQLPEEGLKFMVYLQKENIIDESGMPKERFSAEFPKEGPSILRIQQVVRGDSAAYFCASSTHTGLNTEAFFGQGTRLTVV.

The V and J genes are TRBV5-1 and TRBJ2-5; 8 nucleotides align to TRBD1. Germline V CDR1 and CDR2: SGHRS, YFSETQ. V lost 0 bases and J lost 3; bases outside the gene matches: 1. The CDR3 has 14 amino acids. The DNA of the CDR3 is TGCGCCAGCAGCTTGGCGACAGGGGAAGAGACCCAGTACTTC. Protein sequence: CASSLATGEETQYF.

A single count supports this clone. This rearrangement joins TRBV3-1 (or the pseudogene TRBV3-2) to TRBJ2-2, with TRBD2 identical over 9 bases. Germline V CDR1 and CDR2: LGHDT, YNNKEL (reference sequence). V lost 0 bases, J lost 7 bases, and 9 bases stayed unmatched. This CDR3 region has 17 residues. CDR3 loop: CASSQDPLAGWDGELFF. CDR3 DNA: TGTGCCAGCAGCCAAGATCCCCTAGCGGGATGGGACGGGGAGCTGTTTTTT.

The V call is TRBV7-3, the J call TRBJ2-6; the match to TRBD1 covers 7 bases. The CDR3 has 18 residues. The junction had 7 bases not matched to a gene; V was cut back by 2 bases and J by 0 bases. Germline CDR1 and CDR2: SGHTA and FQGTGA. The CDR3: CASSLGGQAISGANVLTF. In nucleotides, the CDR3 is TGTGCCAGCAGCTTAGGTGGACAGGCCATCTCTGGGGCCAACGTCCTGACTTTC.

The V gene is TRBV7-9, the J gene TRBJ1-1, with TRBD1 matching 8 bases. Germline V gene sequence: CDR1 SEHNR, CDR2 FQNEAQ (reference sequence). The CDR3 contains 14 residues. V gave up 3 bases and J gave up 6 bases; unmatched junction bases: 6. The CDR3 DNA reads as TGTGCCAGCAGCTTTTGGCAGGGGGCCTCTGAAGCTTTCTTT. Its protein is CASSFWQGASEAFF.

The V gene is TRBV25-1, the J gene TRBJ2-1; D is uncertain. The germline V gene has CDR1 MGHDK and CDR2 SYGVNS. The germline V and J ends were trimmed by 3 bases and 7 bases, with 13 bases remaining between them. The CDR3 has 14 residues. The CDR3: CASSDFGQVNEQFF. CDR3 DNA sequence: TGTGCCAGCAGTGATTTCGGCCAGGTTAATGAGCAGTTCTTC.

This clone occurred a few times. The genes are TRBV2 and TRBJ2-1, with TRBD1 matching 9 bases. The CDR3 has 15 amino acids. The V and J ends lost 7 bases and 3 bases, in that order; junction bases with no gene match: 7. Germline V lookup: CDR1 SNHLY, CDR2 FYNNEI. Here the CDR3 reads CASIPDRGGYNEQFF. The DNA of the CDR3 is TGTGCCAGCATCCCGGACAGGGGTGGCTACAATGAGCAGTTCTTC.

This chain uses TRBV5-6 with TRBJ2-5; 7 bases align to TRBD2. CDR1 and CDR2 from the germline V gene are SGHDT and YYEEEE. CDR3 size: 16 residues. With V trimmed by 0 bases and J by 0 bases, 5 bases remained unmatched. CDR3 residues: CASSLASGRYQETQYF. CDR3 DNA: TGTGCCAGCAGCTTGGCTAGCGGCAGATACCAAGAGACCCAGTACTTC.

The J gene is TRBJ2-7, the V gene TRBV6-5, with unresolved D. V gave up 6 bases and J gave up 9 bases, with 18 bases separating them. Germline-derived CDR1 and CDR2 are MNHEY and SVGAGI. There are 13 residues in the CDR3. The CDR3 DNA follows: TGTGCCAGCAGCGTATATTTGACGACTGCGCAGTACTTC. Amino acid sequence: CASSVYLTTAQYF.

The chain has TRBV5-1 and TRBJ2-2, with D tentatively TRBD2 (7 bases). Trimming took 2 bases from V and 7 from J, leaving 18 bases between them. The CDR3 is 16 amino acids. Per the germline V gene, CDR1 is SGHRS and CDR2 is YFSETQ. DNA for the CDR3: TGCGCCAGCAGCTTCCGGGGGGCAGAGATTGACGGGGAGCTGTTTTTT. Translating gives CASSFRGAEIDGELFF.

The J gene is TRBJ1-2, the V gene TRBV29-1; D unclear. The V gene lost 2 bases and the J gene lost 7 bases, with 8 bases spanning the gap. The CDR3 runs to 11 residues. Germline V CDR1 and CDR2: SQVTM, ANQGSEA. The CDR3 here is CSVESGGGYTF. The DNA for the CDR3 is TGCAGCGTTGAATCGGGAGGTGGCTACACCTTC.

This chain joins TRBV19 and TRBJ2-1; 11 bases are a match to TRBD2. This CDR3 spans 18 amino acids. Per the germline V gene, CDR1 is LNHDA and CDR2 is SQIVND (reference sequence). J gave up 2 bases and V 9 bases, and 15 bases lay outside the gene matches. In DNA form, the CDR3 reads TGTGCCAGCCAAGGAGGGACTAGCGGAGGGGTTACCTACAATGAGCAGTTCTTC. Translating gives CASQGGTSGGVTYNEQFF.

V is TRBV2 and J is TRBJ2-3, with D possibly being TRBD2 (6 bases). The CDR3 is 16 amino acids. Germline V lookup: CDR1 SNHLY, CDR2 FYNNEI. Trimming took 8 bases from V and 3 from J, leaving 21 bases between them. CDR3 loop: CASWGFGGGRTDTQYF. The CDR3 bases are TGTGCCAGCTGGGGGTTTGGTGGGGGGAGGACAGATACGCAGTATTTT.

The V gene is TRBV20-1, the J gene TRBJ1-1; no clear D gene. Germline lookup yields CDR1 DFQATT and CDR2 SNEGSKA (reference sequence). Trimming stripped 0 bases from V and 6 bases from J, with 5 bases between. The CDR3 covers 11 residues. CDR3 bases: TGCAGTGCTAGAGAGTTCGCTGAAGCTTTCTTT. Its protein product is CSAREFAEAFF.

This clone was recorded a few times. The J gene is TRBJ2-3, the V gene TRBV5-6; weak D call: TRBD1 (6 bases). The V gene's germline CDR1 is SGHDT and CDR2 YYEEEE. Trimming cost V 1 base and J 0 bases, with 15 bases left between them. The CDR3 runs to 17 residues. The CDR3 sequence: CASSLFRTVSSTDTQYF. The CDR3 DNA sequence: TGTGCCAGCAGCTTGTTTAGGACAGTGAGTAGCACAGATACGCAGTATTTT.

J is TRBJ2-1 and V is TRBV15; 12 nucleotides agree with TRBD2. Trimming cost V 1 base and J 7 bases; bases outside gene matches: 8. The CDR3 totals 17 residues. CDR1 and CDR2 (germline): LNHNV, YYDKDF (reference sequence). The CDR3 reads CATSRVRTSGAGNEQFF. CDR3 coding DNA: TGTGCCACCAGCAGAGTGAGGACTAGCGGGGCCGGAAATGAGCAGTTCTTC. The variable domain in full, with the rest retrieved from reference TRBV15 and TRBJ2-1, is DAMVIQNPRYQVTQFGKPVTLSCSQTLNHNVMYWYQQKSSQAPKLLFHYYDKDFNNEADTPDNFQSRRPNTSFCFLDIRSPGLGDTAMYLCATSRVRTSGAGNEQFFGPGTRLTVL.

This rearrangement joins TRBV27 to TRBJ1-3, with D maybe TRBD1 (6 bases). The V end lost 6 bases, the J end lost 0 bases, and 12 bases lay between the germline ends. This CDR3 comprises 15 residues. Germline CDR1 reads MNHEY; CDR2 reads SMNVEV (reference sequence). DNA of the CDR3: TGTGCCAGCAGGGACAGACCTTTCTCTGGAAACACCATATATTTT. Residues: CASRDRPFSGNTIYF.